This is a list of T cell receptor beta chains from one sample in a study of shared clonotypes between healthy human individuals. Using immunoSEQ multiplex PCR, the repertoire was profiled, and TCRdb retains in-frame clones only, with some absent. The data contain roughly 2,000,000 clones, just under 95% of them singletons. The material sequenced was naive CD8+ T cells from PBMCs. These receptors all come from a young man in good health. Some clones in this sample may be carry-over from other donors' samples. CDR3s include the opening cysteine and the closing phenylalanine or tryptophan. A D gene is named only where the DNA matches it firmly. Only part of the rows carry a size: once, few, many, or a class if the clone is expanded.

d_call: .; clone_size: .; j_call: TRBJ2-1; v_call: TRBV5-6; cdr3_nt: TGTGCCAGCAGCTTGGGGTTGGCGGGCTCCTCCTACAATGAGCAGTTCTTC; cdr3_aa: CASSLGLAGSSYNEQFF
d_call: .; clone_size: .; j_call: TRBJ2-5; v_call: TRBV7-9; cdr3_nt: TGTGCCAGCAGCCCAGGCAGGGGCCAAGAGACCCAGTACTTC; cdr3_aa: CASSPGRGQETQYF
d_call: TRBD1; clone_size: .; j_call: TRBJ2-2; v_call: TRBV13; cdr3_nt: TGTGCCAGCAGCCATGGGACAGGGCCTGTGGAGCTGTTTTTT; cdr3_aa: CASSHGTGPVELFF
d_call: .; clone_size: .; j_call: TRBJ2-7; v_call: TRBV14; cdr3_nt: TGTGCCAGCAGCCACGGAAGGACGGAACCTTTAAGGCAGTACTTC; cdr3_aa: CASSHGRTEPLRQYF
d_call: .; clone_size: .; j_call: TRBJ2-7; v_call: TRBV28; cdr3_nt: TGTGCCAGCCGAGGGCGGCGCGGCTACGAGCAGTACTTC; cdr3_aa: CASRGRRGYEQYF
d_call: TRBD1; clone_size: .; j_call: TRBJ2-1; v_call: TRBV9; cdr3_nt: TGTGCCAGCAGCGTAGCTGCCAGGGGGACGGTGGATGAGCAGTTCTTC; cdr3_aa: CASSVAARGTVDEQFF
d_call: .; clone_size: .; j_call: TRBJ2-7; v_call: TRBV6-1; cdr3_nt: TGTGCCAGCAGTGAAGCCTCCCGCACTCTTCTGGGGGTCGAGCAGTACTTC; cdr3_aa: CASSEASRTLLGVEQYF
d_call: .; clone_size: once; j_call: TRBJ1-1; v_call: TRBV5-5; cdr3_nt: TGTGCCAGCAGCCTGGACTGGAACACTGAAGCTTTCTTT; cdr3_aa: CASSLDWNTEAFF
d_call: .; clone_size: .; j_call: TRBJ2-2; v_call: TRBV6-1; cdr3_nt: TGTGCCAGCAGTGAGAGGACTATAAACACCGGGGAGCTGTTTTTT; cdr3_aa: CASSERTINTGELFF
d_call: .; clone_size: once; j_call: TRBJ1-1; v_call: TRBV7-8; cdr3_nt: TGTGCCAGCAGCTTAGGGGGGTTAGGGGCGTACACTGAAGCTTTCTTT; cdr3_aa: CASSLGGLGAYTEAFF
d_call: TRBD1; clone_size: .; j_call: TRBJ1-2; v_call: TRBV6-1; cdr3_nt: TGTGCCAGCAGTGCTCCTGGACAGGGGGCATATGGCTACACCTTC; cdr3_aa: CASSAPGQGAYGYTF
d_call: .; clone_size: .; j_call: TRBJ1-3; v_call: TRBV27; cdr3_nt: TGTGCCAGCAGTTTACGAGGGTTCTCTGGAAACACCATATATTTT; cdr3_aa: CASSLRGFSGNTIYF
d_call: TRBD2; clone_size: .; j_call: TRBJ2-1; v_call: TRBV5-6; cdr3_nt: TGTGCCAGCAGCGAACAGAGGCGGGAGGGCCCTGATGAGCAGTTCTTC; cdr3_aa: CASSEQRREGPDEQFF
d_call: TRBD1; clone_size: .; j_call: TRBJ2-2; v_call: TRBV19; cdr3_nt: TGTGCCAGTAGTATAGGTGGACAGGGGCATGGCACCGGGGAGCTGTTTTTT; cdr3_aa: CASSIGGQGHGTGELFF
d_call: TRBD1; clone_size: .; j_call: TRBJ2-3; v_call: TRBV9; cdr3_nt: TGTGCCAGCAGCGGAACAGGGGTAATTATGTCAGATACGCAGTATTTT; cdr3_aa: CASSGTGVIMSDTQYF
d_call: TRBD2; clone_size: .; j_call: TRBJ2-3; v_call: TRBV19; cdr3_nt: TGTGCCAGTAATCTCGGGACTAGCGGGAGGGTCTCCAGCCCAGATACGCAGTATTTT; cdr3_aa: CASNLGTSGRVSSPDTQYF
d_call: .; clone_size: .; j_call: TRBJ1-2; v_call: TRBV7-9; cdr3_nt: TGTGCCAGCAGCTCCCTGGGTCTCTATGGCTACACCTTC; cdr3_aa: CASSSLGLYGYTF
d_call: .; clone_size: .; j_call: TRBJ2-7; v_call: TRBV6-5; cdr3_nt: TGTGCCAGTTGGGGTAGCCCGCACTACGAGCAGTACTTC; cdr3_aa: CASWGSPHYEQYF
d_call: .; clone_size: .; j_call: TRBJ2-4; v_call: TRBV7-9; cdr3_nt: TGTGCCAGCAGCTTAGGCGATACCCTAGCCAAAAACATTCAGTACTTC; cdr3_aa: CASSLGDTLAKNIQYF
d_call: TRBD1; clone_size: .; j_call: TRBJ2-1; v_call: TRBV19; cdr3_nt: TGTGCCAGCGGGCTCGCGGGACAGGGGCTGGATGAGCAGTTCTTC; cdr3_aa: CASGLAGQGLDEQFF
d_call: .; clone_size: .; j_call: TRBJ1-1; v_call: TRBV19; cdr3_nt: TGTGCCAGTAGTACAGACAGCTACACTGAAGCTTTCTTT; cdr3_aa: CASSTDSYTEAFF
d_call: .; clone_size: .; j_call: TRBJ2-7; v_call: TRBV27; cdr3_nt: TGTGCCAGCTCCCCGGGGGCAGGGACAATCTCCTACGAGCAGTACTTC; cdr3_aa: CASSPGAGTISYEQYF
d_call: TRBD1; clone_size: .; j_call: TRBJ2-1; v_call: TRBV27; cdr3_nt: TGTGCCAGCAGACCAGGGACAGTAGGGTACAATGAGCAGTTCTTC; cdr3_aa: CASRPGTVGYNEQFF
d_call: .; clone_size: .; j_call: TRBJ1-1; v_call: TRBV4-3; cdr3_nt: TGCGCCAGCAGCCAAAATCGAGAAGGGTTGGACACTGAAGCTTTCTTT; cdr3_aa: CASSQNREGLDTEAFF
d_call: .; clone_size: .; j_call: TRBJ2-2; v_call: TRBV6-5; cdr3_nt: TGTGCCAGCAGTGCCACCACCGGGGAGCTGTTTTTT; cdr3_aa: CASSATTGELFF
d_call: .; clone_size: .; j_call: TRBJ2-2; v_call: TRBV19; cdr3_nt: TGTGCCAGTAGTCCGGGAACCCCTCGGTTTGTCGGGGAGCTGTTTTTT; cdr3_aa: CASSPGTPRFVGELFF
d_call: .; clone_size: .; j_call: TRBJ2-7; v_call: TRBV27; cdr3_nt: TGTGCCAGCAGTTGGACATTAGGGGGTTCTACCGACGAGCAGTACTTC; cdr3_aa: CASSWTLGGSTDEQYF
d_call: .; clone_size: .; j_call: TRBJ2-3; v_call: TRBV7-7; cdr3_nt: TGTGCCAGCTCCCAGAGCCCCTTCACAGATACGCAGTATTTT; cdr3_aa: CASSQSPFTDTQYF
d_call: .; clone_size: .; j_call: TRBJ1-1; v_call: TRBV13; cdr3_nt: TGTGCCGGGGGTAGGACGGTGAACACTGAAGCTTTCTTT; cdr3_aa: CAGGRTVNTEAFF
d_call: .; clone_size: .; j_call: TRBJ2-3; v_call: TRBV27; cdr3_nt: TGTGCCAGCAGTTTGTTTCAGGCGGAGGTTTTAGATACGCAGTATTTT; cdr3_aa: CASSLFQAEVLDTQYF
d_call: TRBD1; clone_size: .; j_call: TRBJ1-5; v_call: TRBV19; cdr3_nt: TGTGCCAGTAGTATTGCGGCAGGGGGCCATCAGCCCCAGCATTTT; cdr3_aa: CASSIAAGGHQPQHF
d_call: .; clone_size: .; j_call: TRBJ2-7; v_call: TRBV4-3; cdr3_nt: TGCGCCAGCAGCCAAGAGCGGCAGGGTGGAAACGAGCAGTACTTC; cdr3_aa: CASSQERQGGNEQYF
d_call: TRBD1; clone_size: .; j_call: TRBJ1-2; v_call: TRBV14; cdr3_nt: TGTGCCAGCAGCCCTTACAGGGGGGCCTATGGCTACACCTTC; cdr3_aa: CASSPYRGAYGYTF
d_call: TRBD2; clone_size: .; j_call: TRBJ2-7; v_call: TRBV27; cdr3_nt: TGTGCCAGCAGTGTCGGGACTAGCTCCTACGAGCAGTACTTC; cdr3_aa: CASSVGTSSYEQYF
d_call: TRBD1; clone_size: once; j_call: TRBJ2-7; v_call: TRBV7-9; cdr3_nt: TGTGCCAGCAGCCAGGACAGGGACAACGAGCAGTACTTC; cdr3_aa: CASSQDRDNEQYF
d_call: .; clone_size: .; j_call: TRBJ2-7; v_call: TRBV10-2; cdr3_nt: TGCGCCAGCAGTGAAGGGCCGACCTACGAGCAGTACTTC; cdr3_aa: CASSEGPTYEQYF
d_call: .; clone_size: once; j_call: TRBJ1-1; v_call: TRBV28; cdr3_nt: TGTGCCAGCAGTTTATGGGGAGACAATAGTGAAGCTTTCTTT; cdr3_aa: CASSLWGDNSEAFF
d_call: .; clone_size: .; j_call: TRBJ2-1; v_call: TRBV7-9; cdr3_nt: TGTGCCAGCAGCTTATCTGATCGGGGGCAGGCTGAGTTCTTC; cdr3_aa: CASSLSDRGQAEFF
d_call: .; clone_size: .; j_call: TRBJ1-1; v_call: TRBV14; cdr3_nt: TGTGCCAGCACGGGGACAAGGGCCTTCACTGAAGCTTTCTTT; cdr3_aa: CASTGTRAFTEAFF
d_call: .; clone_size: .; j_call: TRBJ2-4; v_call: TRBV10-3; cdr3_nt: TGTGCCATCAGTGAGTTGGGCGTTCGGACCCTAGCCAAAAACATTCAGTACTTC; cdr3_aa: CAISELGVRTLAKNIQYF
d_call: .; clone_size: .; j_call: TRBJ1-3; v_call: TRBV4-3; cdr3_nt: TGCGCCAGCAGCCAACTGGGGTCAGGAAACACCATATATTTT; cdr3_aa: CASSQLGSGNTIYF
d_call: TRBD2; clone_size: .; j_call: TRBJ2-1; v_call: TRBV5-4; cdr3_nt: TGTGCCAGCAGCCCCCTAGCGGGAGGGCCCAATGAGCAGTTCTTC; cdr3_aa: CASSPLAGGPNEQFF